Presented here are 23 T cell receptor beta chains from one specimen sequenced in a study of immune evolution from preneoplasia to lung adenocarcinoma. The assay was immunoSEQ multiplex PCR, and TCRdb's table has in-frame clones only and misses some. The sample lists about 4,000 clones; under 80% were seen once. Sequencing was performed on FFPE minimally invasive lung adenocarcinoma tissue. The source is a person between 70 and 80 years old with lung adenocarcinoma.

Remarks on this clone: Different DNA sequences within this sample yield the same CDR3. The gene calls are TRBV7-2 and TRBJ2-7, with D possibly called TRBD1 or TRBD2 (5 bases each). The length of the CDR3 is 13 residues. Germline V gene data show CDR1 as SGHTA and CDR2 as FQGNSA. Trimming left V 6 bases short and J 6 bases short, with 15 bases between. This CDR3 reads CASSSALGTEQYF. The CDR3 bases are TGTGCCAGCAGTTCCGCCTTAGGGACCGAGCAGTACTTC. The variable domain in full, completed from reference TRBV7-2 and TRBJ2-7, reads GAGVSQSPSNKVTEKGKDVELRCDPISGHTALYWYRQSLGQGLEFLIYFQGNSAPDKSGLPSDRFSAERTGGSVSTLTIQRTQQEDSAVYLCASSSALGTEQYFGPGTRLTVT.

The chain uses TRBV30 and TRBJ1-1; D is uncertain. Germline V gene sequence: CDR1 GTSNPN, CDR2 SVGIG (reference sequence). CDR3 length: 13 residues. Trimming removed 6 bases at V and 11 bases at J, with 22 bases between. The DNA for the CDR3 is TGTGCCTGCATACCAATCGGTGAGGGCCGGGCTTTCTTT. This translates into CACIPIGEGRAFF.

The V call is TRBV19, the J call TRBJ2-7, with 8 bases identical to TRBD2. This CDR3 is 15 amino acids long. Losses at the gene ends were 3 bases for V and 3 bases for J; bases not matched to a gene: 7. Germline-derived CDR1 and CDR2 are LNHDA and SQIVND (reference sequence). The CDR3 DNA sequence: TGTGCCAGTAGTATCGGGACTAGACGGCGCTACGAGCAGTACTTC. This encodes CASSIGTRRRYEQYF.

In its sample, this clone was seen a few times. In DNA, the CDR3 is TGCGCCAGCAGGGCGGCGGGAAGGGAGACCCAGTACTTC. Translated, it gives CASRAAGRETQYF. The chain combines TRBV5-1 with TRBJ2-5; TRBD2 is a possible D gene (6 bases). The CDR3 covers 13 residues. CDR1 and CDR2 (germline): SGHRS, YFSETQ. Deletions cut 5 bases from V and 5 bases from J, with 13 bases between.

This clone was detected only a few times. The chain employs TRBV7-8 and TRBJ1-2, with D perhaps TRBD1 (5 bases). Germline CDR1 is SGHVS and CDR2 is FQNEAQ. This CDR3 comprises 13 residues. Trimming took off 1 base at V and 2 bases at J, with 5 bases between the two ends. CDR3 sequence: CASSLGQNYGYTF. DNA for the CDR3: TGTGCCAGCAGCTTAGGACAGAACTATGGCTACACCTTC. The complete variable domain, with remaining parts taken from reference TRBV7-8 and TRBJ1-2, reads GAGVSQSPRYKVAKRGQDVALRCDPISGHVSLFWYQQALGQGPEFLTYFQNEAQLDKSGLPSDRFFAERPEGSVSTLKIQRTQQEDSAVYLCASSLGQNYGYTFGSGTRLTVV.

The CDR3 nucleotides are TGTGCCAGCAGTTACACTTACAAGGACGGCTACGAGCAGTACTTC. Amino acid sequence: CASSYTYKDGYEQYF. V gene TRBV6-5 combines with J gene TRBJ2-7; D ambiguous. Germline V lookup: CDR1 MNHEY, CDR2 SVGAGI. The CDR3 consists of 15 residues. Trimming pared 2 bases from V and 3 bases from J, leaving 14 bases between.

The chain employs TRBV7-2 and TRBJ1-4; weak D call: TRBD1 (6 bases). Looked up from germline, CDR1 is SGHTA and CDR2 is FQGNSA. Trimming removed 0 bases from V and 4 bases from J, with 12 bases in between. The length of the CDR3 is 16 residues. The CDR3 DNA reads as TGTGCCAGCAGCTTAGCAATGACAGGTCTTAATGAAAAACTGTTTTTT. It codes for CASSLAMTGLNEKLFF.

This chain joins TRBV27 and TRBJ2-1, with 9 bases lining up with TRBD2. The CDR3 is 14 residues long. From germline, CDR1 is MNHEY and CDR2 SMNVEV (reference sequence). V gave up 7 bases and J gave up 7 bases; unmatched junction bases: 8. Here the CDR3 reads CASKPAGGRNEQFF. In DNA form, the CDR3 reads TGTGCCAGCAAACCGGCGGGGGGGCGTAATGAGCAGTTCTTC.

V gene TRBV19 combines with J gene TRBJ1-2; TRBD1 matches 11 bases. The V segment lost 5 bases and the J segment 4 bases; nucleotides outside the gene matches: 6. This CDR3 comprises 15 residues. CDR1 is LNHDA, CDR2 SQIVND, per germline (reference sequence). The CDR3: CASSPGTGGGYGYTF. For the CDR3, the DNA is TGTGCCAGTAGTCCGGGGACAGGGGGAGGCTATGGCTACACCTTC.

This clone came up once. The V gene is TRBV5-1, the J gene TRBJ2-7; D remains unclear. CDR3 size: 14 residues. From germline, CDR1 is SGHRS and CDR2 YFSETQ. V was pared by 0 bases and J by 1 base, with 8 bases between. This chain's CDR3 is CASSLASNSYEQYF. In DNA, the CDR3 is TGCGCCAGCAGCTTGGCCTCGAATTCCTACGAGCAGTACTTC.

V and J are TRBV10-3 and TRBJ2-1, with 12 bases matching TRBD2. The CDR3 is 13 amino acids. Trimming at V came to 6 bases and at J to 12 bases, leaving 6 bases not matched to a gene. Germline-derived CDR1 and CDR2 are ENHRY and SYGVKD. The chain's CDR3 is CAISLAGGPRQFF. The CDR3 nucleotides are TGTGCCATCAGCCTAGCGGGGGGGCCTAGGCAGTTCTTC.

The V gene is TRBV19, the J gene TRBJ2-1; D is undetermined. CDR3 length: 11 residues. The germline CDR1 and CDR2 sequences are LNHDA and SQIVND (reference sequence). V was trimmed by 0 bases and J by 13 bases, leaving 7 bases between them. As DNA, the CDR3 is TGTGCCAGTAGTATAGACTTCCTACAGTTCTTC. Encoded protein: CASSIDFLQFF.

This clone occurred a few times. Here the CDR3 DNA reads TGTGCCAGCAGTCCCACCTTGGGACCGGCAGGATCCACAGATACGCAGTATTTT. It translates to CASSPTLGPAGSTDTQYF. The V and J genes are TRBV28 and TRBJ2-3; the D call may be TRBD1 or TRBD2 (5 bases each). CDR3 length: 18 amino acids. In germline, CDR1 is MDHEN, CDR2 SYDVKM. With 5 bases removed from V and 2 bases from J, the gap between germline ends came to 23 bases.

The rearrangement links TRBV28 to TRBJ1-4; a possible D gene is TRBD1 (6 bases). Deletions cut 5 bases from V and 0 bases from J, with 7 bases between. The V gene's germline CDR1 is MDHEN and CDR2 SYDVKM. This CDR3 is built from 14 residues. CDR3 sequence reads: CASSGQPTNEKLFF. The CDR3 coding sequence is TGTGCCAGCAGTGGACAGCCAACTAATGAAAAACTGTTTTTT.

This clone was seen a few times. The chain is built from TRBV10-2 and TRBJ1-1; D is unresolved. The CDR3 sequence is 13 residues long. V was cut by 0 bases and J by 1 base, with 3 bases left in between. Germline loops: CDR1 WSHSY, CDR2 SAAADI. The CDR3 protein is CASSESPNTEAFF. The CDR3 nucleotides read TGCGCCAGCAGTGAGTCCCCGAACACTGAAGCTTTCTTT.

The chain recombines TRBV5-1 with TRBJ2-3, with 7 bases that match TRBD2. Germline assignment: CDR1 SGHRS and CDR2 YFSETQ. With V trimmed by 6 bases and J by 4 bases, 5 bases remained unmatched. The CDR3 totals 13 residues. The CDR3 loop is CASKQGGADTQYF. CDR3 bases: TGCGCCAGCAAGCAGGGAGGGGCAGATACGCAGTATTTT.

The chain uses TRBV5-1 and TRBJ1-2; weak D call: TRBD1 (6 bases). This CDR3 contains 12 residues. V was clipped by 4 bases and J by 8 bases, with 12 bases between them. Per germline, CDR1 SGHRS and CDR2 YFSETQ. This CDR3 reads CASSINRDGYTF. In nucleotides, the CDR3 is TGCGCCAGCAGCATCAACAGGGACGGCTACACCTTC.

The chain combines TRBV11-2 with TRBJ1-1; the D is unclear. The V gene lost 0 bases and the J gene lost 0 bases, with 11 bases spanning the gap. The germline V gene encodes CDR1 SGHAT and CDR2 FQNNGV. This CDR3 is built from 16 residues. For the CDR3, the DNA is TGTGCCAGCAGCTTAGACCTTGGAACCATGAACACTGAAGCTTTCTTT. Translating gives CASSLDLGTMNTEAFF.

The V and J genes are TRBV27 and TRBJ1-5; D unresolved. With 7 bases removed from V and 0 bases from J, the gap between germline ends came to 13 bases. Germline CDR1 reads MNHEY; CDR2 reads SMNVEV (reference sequence). The CDR3 runs to 15 residues. The CDR3 region has the DNA TGTGCCAGCAAGAGAGCCGGAGGTAGCAATCAGCCCCAGCATTTT. Amino acid sequence: CASKRAGGSNQPQHF.

The CDR3 spells CASSQDRSNEKLFF. The CDR3 DNA is TGTGCCAGCAGCCAAGACAGATCTAATGAAAAACTGTTTTTT. This chain connects TRBV9 to TRBJ1-4; perhaps TRBD1 as D (5 bases). The CDR3 consists of 14 residues. The germline gives CDR1 SGDLS, CDR2 YYNGEE. With 4 bases removed from V and 3 bases from J, the gap between germline ends came to 10 bases.

This clone came up once. The chain recombines TRBV2 with TRBJ2-6; 7 bases map to TRBD1. V gave up 8 bases and J gave up 0 bases; unmatched junction bases: 4. The CDR3 sequence is 15 residues long. Per the germline V gene, CDR1 is SNHLY and CDR2 is FYNNEI. CDR3 amino acids: CASVGQISGANVLTF. The CDR3 bases are TGTGCCAGCGTGGGACAGATCTCTGGGGCCAACGTCCTGACTTTC.

V gene TRBV20-1 combines with J gene TRBJ2-5, with D unresolved. This CDR3 comprises 11 residues. Germline CDR1 is DFQATT and CDR2 is SNEGSKA (reference sequence). V lost 5 bases and J 4 bases, leaving 8 bases between the germline ends. The CDR3 DNA reads as TGCAGTGCTGCCTATGGAGAGACCCAGTACTTC. Protein sequence: CSAAYGETQYF.

The chain is built from TRBV13 and TRBJ1-2; D is unresolved. Trimming took off 5 bases at V and 8 bases at J, with 12 bases between the two ends. The V gene's germline CDR1 is PRHDT and CDR2 FYEKMQ (reference sequence). This CDR3 has 12 amino acids. The CDR3 DNA sequence: TGTGCCAGCAGCCCCGGGCGCGGAGGCTACACCTTC. Encoded protein: CASSPGRGGYTF.